The T cell receptor beta chain under discussion was sequenced for a study of cytomegalovirus exposure and HLA in healthy donors. Broader study findings: The authors listed 164 TCR beta chains as cytomegalovirus-associated.

The CDR3 spans 14 residues. Trimming took off 0 bases at V and 5 bases at J, with 12 bases between the two ends. The germline CDR1 and CDR2 sequences are SGDLS and YYNGEE. Assay: immunoSEQ multiplex PCR; the TCRdb copy retains only in-frame clones and omits some. The sample has roughly 310,000 clones, around 90% seen once. To note about this clone: Its target is unknown.

This receptor was identified in a man aged 25 to 40 in good health and CMV-seronegative. Sample: PBMCs. V and J are TRBV9 and TRBJ2-7; tentatively, D is TRBD1 (6 bases). For the CDR3, the DNA is TGTGCCAGCAGCGTAGGTATGGGGGCTGACGAGCAGTACTTC. It codes for CASSVGMGADEQYF.